This TCR beta chain was recovered during a study of T cell changes during pregnancy in multiple sclerosis. The table came from immunoSEQ multiplex PCR; TCRdb's copy has only in-frame clones and leaves some out. The sample includes fewer than 95,000 clones, approximately 90% of them seen just once. The V gene end was trimmed by 7 bases and the J gene end by 3 bases; junction bases not matched to a gene: 5. This CDR3 comprises 14 residues. The germline V gene encodes CDR1 MNHEY and CDR2 SVGAGI. This chain connects TRBV6-5 to TRBJ2-2; 7 nucleotides line up with TRBD1. The source material was peripheral blood, sampled in the first trimester of pregnancy. This sequence originates from a female donor in good health, enrolled as a control in a pregnancy study. The CDR3 DNA is TGTGCCAGCAAGACAGGGTGGGACACCGGGGAGCTGTTTTTT. Its translation: CASKTGWDTGELFF.